This TCR beta chain was found in a study of regulatory T cells in long-lasting Graves disease. Overall study findings and caveats: A reduction in accuracy may have resulted from the small sample size.

This clonotype was recorded many times. No antigen is known for it. Time point: newly diagnosed GD, antithyroid drugs for less than 3 months. Extracted PBMC RNA gave rise to the TCR library. Combining iRepertoire HTBI primers with Arm-PCR of CDR3 regions, the authors built TCR beta libraries. TCRdb fed the multiplex PCR reads into MiXCR, producing one record per CDR3 protein. There are 550,000 or so distinct CDR3 sequences in the sample; about 12% occur only once, and 8% to 10% lies in the top ten. Germline CDR1 is SNHLY and CDR2 is FYNNEI. This CDR3 is 14 amino acids long. With 6 bases removed from V and 8 bases from J, the gap between germline ends came to 16 bases. The same data also went into a second study, on T cells in Graves' hyperthyroidism and ophthalmopathy. This second study notes: Blood also carried most thyroid clonotypes expanded above 0.001.

This specimen consisted of peripheral blood mononuclear cells (PBMCs), obtained at new diagnosis, from a patient treated with antithyroid drugs. This receptor was identified in a woman in her twenties or thirties with Graves disease. This chain joins TRBV2 and TRBJ1-4; the D is unclear. The CDR3: CASRASGSPEKLFF. The DNA for the CDR3 is TGTGCCAGCAGAGCCAGCGGTAGTCCGGAAAAACTGTTTTTT.